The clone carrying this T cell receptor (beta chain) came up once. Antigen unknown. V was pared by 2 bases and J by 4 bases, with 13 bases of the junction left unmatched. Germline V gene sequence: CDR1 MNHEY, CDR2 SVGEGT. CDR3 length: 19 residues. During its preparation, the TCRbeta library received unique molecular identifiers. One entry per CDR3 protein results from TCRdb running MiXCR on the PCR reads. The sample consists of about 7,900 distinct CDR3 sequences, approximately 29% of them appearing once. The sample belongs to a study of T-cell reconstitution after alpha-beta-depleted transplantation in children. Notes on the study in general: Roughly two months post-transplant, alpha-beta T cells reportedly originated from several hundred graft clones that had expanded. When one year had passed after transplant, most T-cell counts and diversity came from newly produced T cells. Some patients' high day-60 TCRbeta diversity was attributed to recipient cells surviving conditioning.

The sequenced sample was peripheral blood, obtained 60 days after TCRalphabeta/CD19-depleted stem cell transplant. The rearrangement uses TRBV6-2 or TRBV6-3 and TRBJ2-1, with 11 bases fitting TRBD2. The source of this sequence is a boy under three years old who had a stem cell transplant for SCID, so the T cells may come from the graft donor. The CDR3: CASSYAGLADPATYNEQFF. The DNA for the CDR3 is TGTGCCAGCAGTTACGCGGGACTAGCGGACCCGGCCACTTACAATGAGCAGTTCTTC.